The clone carrying this T cell receptor (beta chain) was counted a single time. What it recognizes is unknown. This CDR3 spans 15 amino acids. Per germline, CDR1 MNHEY and CDR2 SVGAGI. V gave up 10 bases and J gave up 0 bases, with 19 bases separating them. Blood replicates held 0.5 ug DNA, tumor or normal breast about 1.5 ug, two each. The assay was immunoSEQ multiplex PCR, and TCRdb's table has in-frame clones only and misses some. The sample yields roughly 13,000 clones, roughly three quarters seen once. The record originates from a study of early stage breast cancer tumors. Sampling of the adjacent normal breast tissue occurred roughly 1.7-4 cm from the tumor. Study outcomes and limitations: Compared with adjacent normal breast, tumors showed about 2.5-fold denser, more clonal T cells.

Sequenced material: normal breast tissue next to the tumor. This clonotype was obtained from a person aged 45-65 years with breast cancer. This sequence joins TRBV6-5 and TRBJ2-7, with TRBD2 as a possible D gene (6 bases). The CDR3 nucleotides read TGTGCCACTCAACGGACGGGACTGTCCTCCTACGAGCAGTACTTC. Protein: CATQRTGLSSYEQYF.